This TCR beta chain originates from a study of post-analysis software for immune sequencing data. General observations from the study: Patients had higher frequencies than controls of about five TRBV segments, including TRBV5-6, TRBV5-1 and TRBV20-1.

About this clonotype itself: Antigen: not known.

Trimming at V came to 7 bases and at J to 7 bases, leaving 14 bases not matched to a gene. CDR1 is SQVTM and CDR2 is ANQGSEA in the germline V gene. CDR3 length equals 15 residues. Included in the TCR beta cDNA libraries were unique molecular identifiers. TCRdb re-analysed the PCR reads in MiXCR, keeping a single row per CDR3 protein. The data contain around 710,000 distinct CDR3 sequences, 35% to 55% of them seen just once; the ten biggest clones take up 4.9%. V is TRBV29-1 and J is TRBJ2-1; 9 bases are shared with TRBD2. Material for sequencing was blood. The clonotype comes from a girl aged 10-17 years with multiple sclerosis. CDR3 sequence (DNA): TGCAGCGCTCGTGTACTAGCGGGCAGTCGGAATGAGCAGTTCTTC. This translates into CSARVLAGSRNEQFF.